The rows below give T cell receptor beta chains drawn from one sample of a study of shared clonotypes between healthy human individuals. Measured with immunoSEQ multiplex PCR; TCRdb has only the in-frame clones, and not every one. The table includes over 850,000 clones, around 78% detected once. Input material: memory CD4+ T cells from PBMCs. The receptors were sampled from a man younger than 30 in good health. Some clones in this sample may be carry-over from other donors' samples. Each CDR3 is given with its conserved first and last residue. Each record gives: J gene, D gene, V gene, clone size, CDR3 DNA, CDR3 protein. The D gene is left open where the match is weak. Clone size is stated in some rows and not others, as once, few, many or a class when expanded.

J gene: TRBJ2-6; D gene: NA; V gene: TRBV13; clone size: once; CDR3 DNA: TGTGCCAGCAGCTCCCCGGGGGCTGGGGCCAACGTCCTGACTTTC; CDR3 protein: CASSSPGAGANVLTF
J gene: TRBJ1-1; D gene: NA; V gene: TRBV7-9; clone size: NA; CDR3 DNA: TGTGCCAGCAGCTCCGCGAATGAAGCTTTCTTT; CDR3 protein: CASSSANEAFF
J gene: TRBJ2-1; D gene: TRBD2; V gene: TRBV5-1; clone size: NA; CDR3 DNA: TGCGCCAGCAGGTCCGGGACTAGCTTCTATGAGCAGTTCTTC; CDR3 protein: CASRSGTSFYEQFF
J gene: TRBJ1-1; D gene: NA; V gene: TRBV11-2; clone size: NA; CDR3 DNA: TGTGCCAGCAGACCCAACAGGGAGGCGACTGAAGCTTTCTTT; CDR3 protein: CASRPNREATEAFF
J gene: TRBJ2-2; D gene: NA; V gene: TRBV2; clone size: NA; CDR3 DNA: TGTGCCAGCAGTGTTGCAGGGCGGAACACCGGGGAGCTGTTTTTT; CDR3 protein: CASSVAGRNTGELFF
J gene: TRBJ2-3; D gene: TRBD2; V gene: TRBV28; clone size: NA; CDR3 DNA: TGTGCCAGCACCCCCGGACTAGCGGGAGCAGATACGCAGTATTTT; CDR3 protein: CASTPGLAGADTQYF
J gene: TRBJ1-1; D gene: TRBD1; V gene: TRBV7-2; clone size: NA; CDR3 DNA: TGTGCCAGCAGCTTGTTGGGACAGGGGGCTGGGAACACTGAAGCTTTCTTT; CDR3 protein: CASSLLGQGAGNTEAFF
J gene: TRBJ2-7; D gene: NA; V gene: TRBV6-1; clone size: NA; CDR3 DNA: TGTGCCAGCAGTGAAGTAGCCTACGAGCAGTACTTC; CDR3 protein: CASSEVAYEQYF
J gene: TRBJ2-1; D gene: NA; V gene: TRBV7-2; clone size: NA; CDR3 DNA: TGTGCCAGCAGCCTTATGCCAGGGGTATGGGTTGAGCAGTTCTTC; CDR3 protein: CASSLMPGVWVEQFF
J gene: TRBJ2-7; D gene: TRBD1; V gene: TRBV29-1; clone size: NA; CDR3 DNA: TGCAGCGTTGCGGACAGGGGGACCTCCGAGCAGTACTTC; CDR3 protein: CSVADRGTSEQYF
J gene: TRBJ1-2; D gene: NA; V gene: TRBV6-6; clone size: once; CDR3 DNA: TGTGCCAGCAAAATAACCCAGGGGTTTGGCTACACCTTC; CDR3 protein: CASKITQGFGYTF
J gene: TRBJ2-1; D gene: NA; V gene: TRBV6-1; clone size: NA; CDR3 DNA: TGTGCCAGCAGTGGAAGGGACCCCCGATGGAATGAGCAGTTCTTC; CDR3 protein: CASSGRDPRWNEQFF
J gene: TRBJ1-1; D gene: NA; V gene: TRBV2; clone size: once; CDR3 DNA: TGTGCCAGCAGTTCCTCGGGGGGGCGATGGACTGAAGCTTTCTTT; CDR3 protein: CASSSSGGRWTEAFF
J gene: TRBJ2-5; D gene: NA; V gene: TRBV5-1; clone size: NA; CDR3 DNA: TGCGCCAGCAGCTTTGGGACAACCGAAGAGACCCAGTACTTC; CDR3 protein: CASSFGTTEETQYF
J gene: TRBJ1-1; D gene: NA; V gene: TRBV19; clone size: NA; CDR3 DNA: TGTGCCAGTAGTCAAAGGGGCTCGGGGACTGAAGCTTTCTTT; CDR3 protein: CASSQRGSGTEAFF
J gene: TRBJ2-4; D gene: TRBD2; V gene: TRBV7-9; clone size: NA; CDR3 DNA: TGTGCCAGCAGCACTAGCGGGACCTTCAAAAACATTCAGTACTTC; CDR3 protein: CASSTSGTFKNIQYF
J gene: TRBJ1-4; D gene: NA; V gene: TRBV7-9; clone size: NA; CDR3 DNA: TGTGCCAGCAGCTTAGCGTCTGGGCAGGGAGGGGAAAAACTGTTTTTT; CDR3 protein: CASSLASGQGGEKLFF
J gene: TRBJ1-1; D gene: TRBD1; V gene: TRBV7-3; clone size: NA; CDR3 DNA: TGTGCCAGCAGTGCCGTGGGACAGGGGAACACTGAAGCTTTCTTT; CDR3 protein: CASSAVGQGNTEAFF
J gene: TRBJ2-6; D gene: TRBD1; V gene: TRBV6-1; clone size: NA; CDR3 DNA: TGTGCCAGCAGTTATGGGACAGAGGCCAACGTCCTGACTTTC; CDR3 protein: CASSYGTEANVLTF
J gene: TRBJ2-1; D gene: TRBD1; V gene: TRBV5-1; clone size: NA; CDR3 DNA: TGCGCCAGCAGCTGGGGGACAGGGGGAGATGAGCAGTTCTTC; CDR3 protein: CASSWGTGGDEQFF
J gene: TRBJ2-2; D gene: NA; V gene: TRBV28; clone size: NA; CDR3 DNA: TGTGCCAGCAGTTTACGCGGCTCCATAAGGGAGCTGTTTTTT; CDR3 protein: CASSLRGSIRELFF
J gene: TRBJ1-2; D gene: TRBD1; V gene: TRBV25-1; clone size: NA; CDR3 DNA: TGTGCCAGCAGTGAAGTGGGGACAGGGATAGCCTCTGGCTACACCTTC; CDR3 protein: CASSEVGTGIASGYTF
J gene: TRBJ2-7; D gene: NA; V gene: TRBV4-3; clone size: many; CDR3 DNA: TGCGCCAGCAGCCAAGGGGTCAAGTGGCGGACTGAACCCTCCTACGAGCAGTACTTC; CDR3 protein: CASSQGVKWRTEPSYEQYF
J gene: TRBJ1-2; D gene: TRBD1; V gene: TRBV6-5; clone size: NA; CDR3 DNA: TGTGCCAGCAGTTACGCTTCGGGACAGCCCTATGGCTACACCTTC; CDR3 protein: CASSYASGQPYGYTF
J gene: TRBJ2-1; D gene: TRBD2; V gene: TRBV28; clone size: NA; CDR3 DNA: TGTGCCAGCGTACCACGGACTAGTACATACAATGAGCAGTTCTTC; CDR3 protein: CASVPRTSTYNEQFF
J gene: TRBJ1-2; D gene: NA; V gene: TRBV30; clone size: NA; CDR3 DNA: TGTGCCTGGAGTCCCGGGGCGTCTGGCTACACCTTC; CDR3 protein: CAWSPGASGYTF
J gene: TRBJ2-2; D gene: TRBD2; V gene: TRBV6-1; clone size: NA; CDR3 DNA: TGTAGCGGGAGGGCCAACACCGGGGAGCTGTTTTTT; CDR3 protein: CSGRANTGELFF
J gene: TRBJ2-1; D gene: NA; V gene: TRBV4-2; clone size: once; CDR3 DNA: TGTGCCAGCAGCCAAGGGCTGAGCTCCTACAATGAGCAGTTCTTC; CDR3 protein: CASSQGLSSYNEQFF
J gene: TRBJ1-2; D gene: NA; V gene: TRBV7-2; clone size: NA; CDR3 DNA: TGTGCCAGCAGCGTAGGACGGTTGAACTATGGCTACACCTTC; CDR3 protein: CASSVGRLNYGYTF
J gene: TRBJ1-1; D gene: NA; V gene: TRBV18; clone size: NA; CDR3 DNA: TGTGCCAGCTCATTCTTGGCCGGGGGGCGCGGCACTGAAGCTTTCTTT; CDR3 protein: CASSFLAGGRGTEAFF
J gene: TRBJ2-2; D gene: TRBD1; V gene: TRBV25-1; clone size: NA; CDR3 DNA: TGTGCCAGCTCGCGCATGGGACAGGTGAACACCGGGGAGCTGTTTTTT; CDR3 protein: CASSRMGQVNTGELFF
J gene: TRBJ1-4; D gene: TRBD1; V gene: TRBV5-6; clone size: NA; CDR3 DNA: TGTGCCAGCAGCCAGACAGGGGGCAGTGAAAAACTGTTTTTT; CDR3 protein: CASSQTGGSEKLFF
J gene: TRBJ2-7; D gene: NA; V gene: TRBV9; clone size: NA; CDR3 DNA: TGTGCCAGCAGCGTAGAACTCGAGCAGTACTTC; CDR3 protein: CASSVELEQYF